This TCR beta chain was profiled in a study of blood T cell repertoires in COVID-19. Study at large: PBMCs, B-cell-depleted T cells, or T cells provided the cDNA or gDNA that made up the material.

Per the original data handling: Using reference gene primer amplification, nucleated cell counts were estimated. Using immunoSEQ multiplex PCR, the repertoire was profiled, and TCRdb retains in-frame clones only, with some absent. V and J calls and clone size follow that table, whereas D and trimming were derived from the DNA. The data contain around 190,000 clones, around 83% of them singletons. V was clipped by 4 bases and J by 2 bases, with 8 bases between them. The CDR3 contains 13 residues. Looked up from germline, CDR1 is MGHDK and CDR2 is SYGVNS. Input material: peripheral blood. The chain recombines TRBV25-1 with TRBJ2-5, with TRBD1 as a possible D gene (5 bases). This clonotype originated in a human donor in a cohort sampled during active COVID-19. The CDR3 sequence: CASSVPGQETQYF. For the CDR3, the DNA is TGTGCCAGCAGTGTTCCAGGGCAAGAGACCCAGTACTTC.